Presented here are 27 T cell receptor beta chains from one specimen sequenced in a study of graft-versus-host responses after intestinal transplantation. Their recognized antigens are unknown. Libraries were prepared by immunoSEQ multiplex PCR; TCRdb keeps only in-frame clonotypes and omits some of them. The sample includes 90,000 to 130,000 clones, around 93% of them seen just once. The sample was unstimulated CD8+ T cells sorted from spleen or lymph node cells, taken before intestinal transplant. The receptor set was obtained from a human donor who received an intestinal transplant.

The chain couples TRBV7-8 to TRBJ2-1, with D tentatively TRBD1 or TRBD2 (5 bases each). V shed 5 bases and J shed 10 bases, with 12 bases lying between them. The CDR3 consists of 12 residues. Germline CDR1 and CDR2: SGHVS and FQNEAQ. The CDR3 DNA sequence: TGTGCCAGCAGCCACGGGACCGAGGAGCAGTTCTTC. Its protein product is CASSHGTEEQFF.

The chain carries TRBV7-8 and TRBJ2-3; D ambiguous. Germline V gene lookup returns CDR1 SGHVS and CDR2 FQNEAQ. The CDR3 runs 12 residues. With 6 bases removed from V and 4 bases from J, the gap between germline ends came to 8 bases. The CDR3 DNA is TGTGCCAGCAGTCCAGGAGCAGATACGCAGTATTTT. Amino acid sequence: CASSPGADTQYF.

The rearrangement joins TRBV19 to TRBJ2-4; 7 bases align to TRBD1. V was pared by 4 bases and J by 6 bases, with 3 bases of the junction left unmatched. The CDR3 has 13 residues. Germline CDR1 is LNHDA and CDR2 is SQIVND (reference sequence). For the CDR3, the DNA is TGTGCCAGTAGTACGGGACAGCTAAACATTCAGTACTTC. Encoded protein: CASSTGQLNIQYF.

The chain combines TRBV29-1 with TRBJ1-3; TRBD1 might be the D (6 bases). Germline-derived CDR1 and CDR2 are SQVTM and ANQGSEA. The ends were cut back, 4 bases at V and 2 bases at J, with 12 bases in the middle. There are 14 residues in the CDR3. DNA of the CDR3: TGCAGCGTTGCCGGGACACTCACTGGAAACACCATATATTTT. It codes for CSVAGTLTGNTIYF.

This clone has just one count. J is TRBJ1-1 and V is TRBV4-2, with 7 bases fitting TRBD1. The CDR3 sequence is 12 residues long. Germline CDR1 is LGHNA and CDR2 is YNFKEQ. The V gene end was trimmed by 4 bases and the J gene end by 6 bases; junction bases not matched to a gene: 2. The CDR3 DNA sequence: TGTGCCAGCAGCCGACAGGGCGCTGAAGCTTTCTTT. Its protein product is CASSRQGAEAFF.

The chain couples TRBV4-1 to TRBJ2-7; D gene uncertain. Germline V lookup: CDR1 MGHRA, CDR2 YSYEKL. The CDR3 runs 8 residues. The CDR3 nucleotides read TGCGCCAGCAGCCAGATCAAGGTC. This translates into CASSQIKV.

This clone appeared once. The CDR3 DNA reads TGTGCCTGGAGGGACCCCGCCTACGAGCAGTACTTC. Its translation: CAWRDPAYEQYF. The rearrangement uses TRBV30 and TRBJ2-7; D is undetermined. Looked up from germline, CDR1 is GTSNPN and CDR2 is SVGIG (reference sequence). Trimming took off 3 bases at V and 2 bases at J, with 8 bases between the two ends. The CDR3 has 12 amino acids. Full variable domain (missing parts from reference TRBV30 and TRBJ2-7): SQTIHQWPATLVQPVGSPLSLECTVEGTSNPNLYWYRQAAGRGLQLLFYSVGIGQISSEVPQNLSASRPQDRQFILSSKKLLLSDSGFYLCAWRDPAYEQYFGPGTRLTVT.

The J gene is TRBJ2-5, the V gene TRBV5-6, with D perhaps TRBD2 (5 bases). This CDR3 region has 13 residues. The germline V and J ends were trimmed by 0 bases and 4 bases, with 7 bases remaining between them. Germline V gene sequence: CDR1 SGHDT, CDR2 YYEEEE. The CDR3 is CASSLVAGETQYF. The CDR3 nucleotides are TGTGCCAGCAGCTTGGTCGCGGGAGAGACCCAGTACTTC.

CDR3 loop: CAGETDRAHNEQFF. The CDR3 DNA is TGTGCCGGAGAAACAGACAGGGCCCACAATGAGCAGTTCTTC. V gene TRBV30 combines with J gene TRBJ2-1, with TRBD1 matching over 7 bases. The CDR3 length is 14 residues. Losses at the gene ends were 8 bases for V and 5 bases for J; bases not matched to a gene: 12. From germline, CDR1 is GTSNPN and CDR2 SVGIG (reference sequence).

This chain uses TRBV2 with TRBJ2-7; D is ambiguous. Trimming stripped 5 bases from V and 2 bases from J, with 13 bases between. The CDR3 runs 14 residues. Germline CDR1 is SNHLY and CDR2 is FYNNEI. Written as DNA, the CDR3 is TGTGCCAGCAGTCCCCGTGTCCCAACCTACGAGCAGTACTTC. Translation: CASSPRVPTYEQYF.

The chain joins TRBV19 to TRBJ1-2, with D perhaps matching TRBD1 (5 bases). CDR1 and CDR2 (germline): LNHDA, SQIVND (reference sequence). Between the trimmed V and J ends, which lost 2 bases and 6 bases, there was a span of 16 bases. This CDR3 is built from 15 residues. The CDR3 nucleotides read TGTGCCAGTAGTATATTCCTCGGACACCCGCATGGCTACACCTTC. Its translation is CASSIFLGHPHGYTF.

The genes are TRBV14 and TRBJ2-2; the match to TRBD2 covers 8 bases. The length of the CDR3 is 18 residues. CDR1 and CDR2 from the germline V gene are SGHDN and FVKESK. V lost 1 base to trimming and J lost 2 bases; unmatched junction nucleotides: 9. CDR3 region: CASSQVGRLAGNTGELFF. The DNA for the CDR3 is TGTGCCAGCAGCCAAGTTGGGAGGCTAGCGGGCAACACCGGGGAGCTGTTTTTT. Supplemented by reference TRBV14 and TRBJ2-2, the full variable domain reads EAGVTQFPSHSVIEKGQTVTLRCDPISGHDNLYWYRRVMGKEIKFLLHFVKESKQDESGMPNNRFLAERTGGTYSTLKVQPAELEDSGVYFCASSQVGRLAGNTGELFFGEGSRLTVL.

This CDR3 reads CASMTRRRIDTYEQYF. DNA of the CDR3: TGTGCCAGCATGACGAGGCGGAGGATTGACACCTACGAGCAGTACTTC. The gene calls are TRBV11-1 and TRBJ2-7; D may be TRBD2 (5 bases). Germline V gene sequence: CDR1 SGHAT, CDR2 FQDESV (reference sequence). The CDR3 runs to 16 residues. V dropped 7 bases and J dropped 2 bases, with 21 bases sitting between them.

The chain combines TRBV30 with TRBJ1-1; D uncertain. Germline assignment: CDR1 GTSNPN and CDR2 SVGIG (reference sequence). Trimming took 3 bases from V and 0 from J, leaving 8 bases between them. The CDR3 has 13 amino acids. As DNA, the CDR3 is TGTGCCTGGAGAGGGTCGTTGAACACTGAAGCTTTCTTT. This codes for CAWRGSLNTEAFF.

The rearrangement uses TRBV2 and TRBJ1-4; tentatively, D is TRBD1 (5 bases). The CDR3 runs to 15 residues. The V and J ends lost 2 bases and 8 bases respectively, with 15 bases between them. Germline lookup yields CDR1 SNHLY and CDR2 FYNNEI. DNA of the CDR3: TGTGCCAGCAGTGAATTCAAGAAGGGGTGGGAAAAACTGTTTTTT. The encoded protein is CASSEFKKGWEKLFF. Together with reference TRBV2 and TRBJ1-4, the CDR3 gives the full variable domain: EPEVTQTPSHQVTQMGQEVILRCVPISNHLYFYWYRQILGQKVEFLVSFYNNEISEKSEIFDDQFSVERPDGSNFTLKIRSTKLEDSAMYFCASSEFKKGWEKLFFGSGTQLSVL.

This chain links TRBV9 with TRBJ2-5; a possible D gene is TRBD2 (5 bases). The CDR3 loop spans 15 amino acids. In germline, CDR1 is SGDLS, CDR2 YYNGEE. Between the trimmed V and J ends, which lost 0 bases and 3 bases, there was a span of 12 bases. CDR3 DNA sequence: TGTGCCAGCAGCGTAGTGGGAGCCTCGAAAGAGACCCAGTACTTC. It yields the protein CASSVVGASKETQYF.

This chain uses TRBV9 with TRBJ2-1; 11 bases align to TRBD2. The germline V gene encodes CDR1 SGDLS and CDR2 YYNGEE. V lost 1 base and J lost 11; bases outside the gene matches: 5. The CDR3 consists of 14 residues. CDR3 amino acids: CASSVRTSGRQQFF. CDR3 coding DNA: TGTGCCAGCAGCGTAAGGACTAGCGGGCGGCAGCAGTTCTTC.

The gene calls are TRBV5-6 and TRBJ1-2; D is unclear. CDR1 is SGHDT, CDR2 YYEEEE, per germline. V lost 4 bases, J lost 3 bases, and 10 bases lay in between. The CDR3 sequence is 13 residues long. In DNA, the CDR3 is TGTGCCAGCAGCCCATTGGGCCACTATGGCTACACCTTC. It specifies CASSPLGHYGYTF. The whole variable domain, remainder taken from reference TRBV5-6 and TRBJ1-2, is DAGVTQSPTHLIKTRGQQVTLRCSPKSGHDTVSWYQQALGQGPQFIFQYYEEEERQRGNFPDRFSGHQFPNYSSELNVNALLLGDSALYLCASSPLGHYGYTFGSGTRLTVV.

The genes are TRBV9 and TRBJ2-7; 7 bases map to TRBD2. The ends lost 0 bases at V and 0 bases at J; junction bases unmatched: 0. CDR1 and CDR2 from the germline V gene are SGDLS and YYNGEE. The CDR3 consists of 14 residues. This chain's CDR3 is CASSVGLASYEQYF. The DNA for the CDR3 is TGTGCCAGCAGCGTAGGACTAGCCTCCTACGAGCAGTACTTC.

This clone appeared once. The chain links TRBV27 to TRBJ2-7, with 10 bases that match TRBD2. After removal of 4 bases from V and 4 bases from J, the junction contained 4 bases not matched to a gene. The CDR3 length is 14 residues. Germline V gene data show CDR1 as MNHEY and CDR2 as SMNVEV (reference sequence). Written as DNA, the CDR3 is TGTGCCAGCAGTTGGACTAGCGGAGAGTACGAGCAGTACTTC. It codes for CASSWTSGEYEQYF.

This chain connects TRBV5-6 to TRBJ2-7, with D unresolved. Germline V lookup: CDR1 SGHDT, CDR2 YYEEEE. The CDR3 is 12 amino acids. V gave up 0 bases and J gave up 3 bases, with 4 bases separating them. CDR3 coding DNA: TGTGCCAGCAGCTTGGGATACTACGAGCAGTACTTC. Translating gives CASSLGYYEQYF.

This chain connects TRBV7-8 to TRBJ2-1; perhaps TRBD2 as D (6 bases). Germline values: CDR1 SGHVS, CDR2 FQNEAQ. The CDR3 covers 16 residues. The V end lost 5 bases, the J end lost 4 bases, and 18 bases lay between the germline ends. The CDR3 sequence is CASSAVADHGYNEQFF. The CDR3 nucleotides read TGTGCCAGCAGCGCCGTAGCGGATCACGGTTACAATGAGCAGTTCTTC.

V and J are TRBV4-1 and TRBJ1-1; 10 nucleotides match TRBD1. The CDR3 sequence is 16 residues long. V lost 4 bases to trimming and J lost 4 bases; unmatched junction nucleotides: 9. Germline CDR1 MGHRA, CDR2 YSYEKL. The CDR3: CASSPRDRGGSTEAFF. The CDR3 bases are TGCGCCAGCAGCCCCCGGGACAGGGGTGGTTCCACTGAAGCTTTCTTT.

V gene TRBV7-6 combines with J gene TRBJ1-5; D gene uncertain. The CDR3 is 13 residues long. Germline assignment: CDR1 SGHVS and CDR2 FNYEAQ. V lost 3 bases, J lost 1 base, and 4 bases lay in between. The DNA for the CDR3 is TGTGCCAGCAGCTTCGGCAGCAATCAGCCCCAGCATTTT. This translates into CASSFGSNQPQHF.

The chain employs TRBV27 and TRBJ2-1, with TRBD2 identical over 7 bases. The V and J ends lost 5 bases and 8 bases, in that order; junction bases with no gene match: 18. CDR3 size: 17 residues. Germline V gene sequence: CDR1 MNHEY, CDR2 SMNVEV (reference sequence). The CDR3 sequence is CASSEASGLMVRDEQFF. The CDR3 coding sequence is TGTGCCAGCAGTGAGGCCTCGGGACTAATGGTGAGGGATGAGCAGTTCTTC.

V and J are TRBV19 and TRBJ2-7; D is unresolved. This CDR3 comprises 12 residues. The germline gives CDR1 LNHDA, CDR2 SQIVND (reference sequence). The germline V and J ends were trimmed by 0 bases and 5 bases, with 5 bases remaining between them. The CDR3 protein is CASSIDHHEQYF. The CDR3 coding sequence is TGTGCCAGTAGTATAGACCACCACGAGCAGTACTTC.

The rearrangement uses TRBV30 and TRBJ2-3; D not resolved. V gave up 0 bases and J gave up 0 bases, with 10 bases separating them. Germline V lookup: CDR1 GTSNPN, CDR2 SVGIG (reference sequence). This CDR3 has 15 amino acids. CDR3 in DNA: TGTGCCTGGAGTGTGACTGACTCTAGCACAGATACGCAGTATTTT. Encoded protein: CAWSVTDSSTDTQYF.